This TCR beta chain was recorded in a study of control samples from healthy donors and cancer patients. Only in-frame clones appear in the TCRdb table, and some are missing; sequencing was by immunoSEQ multiplex PCR. The sample lists about 130,000 clones, approximately 92% seen once, with roughly 0.54% in the top ten. Germline V gives CDR1 SGHRS, CDR2 YFSETQ. V lost 4 bases to trimming and J lost 2 bases; unmatched junction nucleotides: 3. The CDR3 runs to 16 residues. The V call is TRBV5-1, the J call TRBJ2-4; 13 nucleotides agree with TRBD2. The clonotype originates from an elderly man with head and neck cancer. Material for sequencing was PBMCs. The CDR3 reads CASSLGTSGTKNIQYF. The CDR3 nucleotides are TGCGCCAGCAGCCTCGGGACTAGCGGGACCAAAAACATTCAGTACTTC.